The 26 T cell receptor beta chains below come from one sample, sequenced in a study of T-cell reconstitution after alpha-beta-depleted transplantation in children. Library preparation (for TCRbeta) was performed with unique molecular identifiers. Via MiXCR, TCRdb re-called the PCR reads, giving one row per CDR3 protein. The sample includes hundreds of thousands of distinct CDR3 sequences, about 10% of them seen just once. The sequencing here drew on PBMCs from the stem cell graft donor, taken from the stem cell graft. All receptors derive from a human donor who donated a stem cell graft to a child with SCID.

The rearrangement joins TRBV12-3 or TRBV12-4 to TRBJ2-1, with 8 bases lining up with TRBD2. The CDR3 loop spans 15 amino acids. Losses at the gene ends were 1 base for V and 6 bases for J; bases not matched to a gene: 5. This CDR3 reads CASSLERLASNEQFF. CDR3 DNA sequence: TGTGCCAGCAGTTTAGAGAGACTAGCGTCCAATGAGCAGTTCTTC.

Only a few counts were recorded for this clonotype. The chain links TRBV27 to TRBJ2-7; 10 nucleotides align to TRBD1. Germline CDR1 MNHEY, CDR2 SMNVEV (reference sequence). The CDR3 has 18 residues. The trim removed 0 bases at V and 0 bases at J, leaving 8 bases unmatched. The chain's CDR3 is CASSLSRQGALFSYEQYF. CDR3 nucleotide sequence: TGTGCCAGCAGTTTATCTCGACAGGGGGCCCTATTCTCCTACGAGCAGTACTTC.

The genes are TRBV20-1 and TRBJ2-3, with 9 bases matching TRBD2. CDR1 is DFQATT, CDR2 SNEGSKA, per germline (reference sequence). V was pared by 3 bases and J by 3 bases, with 7 bases of the junction left unmatched. The CDR3 is 15 amino acids. The CDR3 DNA follows: TGCAGTGCTAGCCCTCTAGCGGGGTTGACAGATACGCAGTATTTT. It is translated as CSASPLAGLTDTQYF.

This clonotype was seen a handful of times. J is TRBJ2-2 and V is TRBV5-1; no reliable D call. Germline-derived CDR1 and CDR2 are SGHRS and YFSETQ. This CDR3 is built from 12 residues. The V and J ends lost 7 bases and 1 base respectively, with 5 bases between them. CDR3 residues: CASYLNTGELFF. CDR3 DNA sequence: TGCGCCAGCTATTTGAACACCGGGGAGCTGTTTTTT.

This clonotype was observed a handful of times. The chain combines TRBV20-1 with TRBJ2-2; 8 bases are shared with TRBD2. With 4 bases clipped from V and 3 bases from J, the junction kept 16 bases outside the gene matches. This CDR3 has 18 residues. The germline V gene has CDR1 DFQATT and CDR2 SNEGSKA (reference sequence). The CDR3 here is CSAKPPLWSGGDTGELFF. The CDR3 DNA reads TGCAGTGCTAAACCCCCCCTTTGGAGCGGGGGTGACACCGGGGAGCTGTTTTTT.

The chain recombines TRBV10-2 with TRBJ2-7; 8 bases are shared with TRBD2. This CDR3 has 14 residues. Trimming took 2 bases from V and 0 from J; bases not matched to a gene: 0. Germline assignment: CDR1 WSHSY and CDR2 SAAADI. This CDR3 reads CASSETSGSYEQYF. DNA of the CDR3: TGCGCCAGCAGTGAGACTAGCGGCTCCTACGAGCAGTACTTC.

This clonotype was observed a few times. This chain connects TRBV7-9 to TRBJ2-7; D gene uncertain. V dropped 5 bases and J dropped 0 bases, with 8 bases sitting between them. The CDR3 is 13 residues long. Germline CDR1 SEHNR, CDR2 FQNEAQ (reference sequence). CDR3 sequence (DNA): TGTGCCAGCAGCCTACTTTACTCCTACGAGCAGTACTTC. This codes for CASSLLYSYEQYF.

This chain uses TRBV5-1 with TRBJ2-1, with TRBD1 matching over 9 bases. Germline values: CDR1 SGHRS, CDR2 YFSETQ. V lost 1 base to trimming and J lost 3 bases; unmatched junction nucleotides: 5. This CDR3 has 16 residues. CDR3 DNA sequence: TGCGCCAGCAGCTTGATGGGACAGGGCAACTACAATGAGCAGTTCTTC. This sequence encodes CASSLMGQGNYNEQFF. Combining the CDR3 with reference TRBV5-1 and TRBJ2-1 gives the whole variable domain KAGVTQTPRYLIKTRGQQVTLSCSPISGHRSVSWYQQTPGQGLQFLFEYFSETQRNKGNFPGRFSGRQFSNSRSEMNVSTLELGDSALYLCASSLMGQGNYNEQFFGPGTRLTVL.

The sample holds a few counts of this clonotype. V and J are TRBV7-2 and TRBJ1-6; no clear D. Germline CDR1 SGHTA, CDR2 FQGNSA. Trimming shortened V by 5 bases and J by 11 bases, and 10 bases separated the two germline ends. This CDR3 is 12 amino acids long. In nucleotides, the CDR3 is TGTGCCAGCAGCGCGGTTCTCACACCCCTCCACTTT. Translated, it gives CASSAVLTPLHF.

The V gene is TRBV3-1, the J gene TRBJ1-1; 8 nucleotides align to TRBD1. Trimming at V came to 2 bases and at J to 12 bases, leaving 5 bases not matched to a gene. Germline lookup yields CDR1 LGHDT and CDR2 YNNKEL (reference sequence). CDR3 size: 12 residues. This CDR3 is CASSQRTGHPFF. The CDR3 nucleotides read TGTGCCAGCAGCCAAAGGACAGGGCATCCTTTCTTT.

A few counts support this clonotype. The V and J genes are TRBV19 and TRBJ2-2, with 7 bases aligning to TRBD1. The CDR3 covers 15 residues. J gave up 4 bases and V 6 bases, and 8 bases lay outside the gene matches. Germline V gives CDR1 LNHDA, CDR2 SQIVND (reference sequence). The CDR3 loop is CASRHLQGSTGELFF. The CDR3 DNA is TGTGCCAGTAGGCACTTACAGGGGAGCACCGGGGAGCTGTTTTTT.

V and J are TRBV6-5 and TRBJ2-2; D uncertain. V dropped 0 bases and J dropped 6 bases, with 17 bases sitting between them. Germline loops: CDR1 MNHEY, CDR2 SVGAGI. This CDR3 comprises 17 residues. The CDR3 DNA sequence: TGTGCCAGCAGTTACTCGTTCCCATGGGAAGTTTCCGGGGAGCTGTTTTTT. This codes for CASSYSFPWEVSGELFF.

The V and J genes are TRBV5-6 and TRBJ2-2, with TRBD2 as a possible D gene (6 bases). Trimming removed 4 bases from V and 2 bases from J, with 12 bases in between. CDR1 is SGHDT, CDR2 YYEEEE, per germline. The CDR3 is made up of 15 amino acids. The CDR3 region has the DNA TGTGCCAGCAGCCTCCCGGGACTTAACACCGGGGAGCTGTTTTTT. Its translation is CASSLPGLNTGELFF.

This chain's CDR3 is CASSPGQGGPETQYF. The CDR3 bases are TGTGCCAGCAGTCCGGGACAGGGGGGACCAGAGACCCAGTACTTC. The chain has TRBV5-5 and TRBJ2-5; 11 nucleotides agree with TRBD1. Looked up from germline, CDR1 is SGHKS and CDR2 is YYEKEE (reference sequence). This CDR3 comprises 15 residues. V trimming: 5 bases; J trimming: 4 bases; junction bases outside the gene matches: 7.

The chain employs TRBV20-1 and TRBJ2-7; TRBD1 agrees at 7 bases. Germline V gene sequence: CDR1 DFQATT, CDR2 SNEGSKA (reference sequence). This CDR3 region has 15 residues. The V gene end was trimmed by 4 bases and the J gene end by 1 base; junction bases not matched to a gene: 10. CDR3 nucleotides: TGCAGTGCTACTAAACCTACGGGACAGTCCTACGAGCAGTACTTC. Translating gives CSATKPTGQSYEQYF.

This clonotype was picked up many times. V gene TRBV15 combines with J gene TRBJ2-7; D may be TRBD1 or TRBD2 (5 bases each). CDR3 length: 14 amino acids. Between the trimmed V and J ends, which lost 0 bases and 8 bases, there was a span of 14 bases. CDR1 is LNHNV, CDR2 YYDKDF, per germline (reference sequence). The CDR3: CATSRDPGAGKQYF. DNA for the CDR3: TGTGCCACCAGCAGAGATCCCGGGGCAGGGAAGCAGTACTTC.

J is TRBJ2-5 and V is TRBV29-1; D uncertain. V was shortened by 4 bases and J by 3 bases, with 6 bases between the two germline ends. Germline V gene lookup returns CDR1 SQVTM and CDR2 ANQGSEA. The CDR3 consists of 11 residues. The CDR3 loop is CSVATKETQYF. The CDR3 DNA is TGCAGCGTTGCTACTAAAGAGACCCAGTACTTC.

The V gene is TRBV20-1, the J gene TRBJ2-2; D call uncertain. Between the trimmed V and J ends, which lost 0 bases and 6 bases, there was a span of 14 bases. The CDR3 loop spans 15 amino acids. The germline gives CDR1 DFQATT, CDR2 SNEGSKA (reference sequence). The CDR3 loop is CSARDSGSPPGELFF. In nucleotides, the CDR3 is TGCAGTGCTAGAGATTCTGGATCGCCTCCCGGGGAGCTGTTTTTT.

This clonotype was seen many times. This chain joins TRBV20-1 and TRBJ1-1, with 10 bases matching TRBD1. V gave up 3 bases and J gave up 6 bases; unmatched junction bases: 7. This CDR3 spans 14 amino acids. Germline-derived CDR1 and CDR2 are DFQATT and SNEGSKA (reference sequence). The CDR3 region is CSASPGTGAAEAFF. CDR3 DNA sequence: TGCAGTGCTAGTCCCGGGACAGGGGCGGCTGAAGCTTTCTTT.

V usage is TRBV10-3 and J usage is TRBJ2-3; no reliable D call. From germline, CDR1 is ENHRY and CDR2 SYGVKD. The CDR3 runs 12 residues. V dropped 2 bases and J dropped 5 bases, with 5 bases sitting between them. The CDR3 bases are TGTGCCATCAGTGAGGGTTTAGATACGCAGTATTTT. Protein product: CAISEGLDTQYF.

This clonotype was picked up a small number of times. The J gene is TRBJ2-7, the V gene TRBV6-5; no clear D. Germline lookup yields CDR1 MNHEY and CDR2 SVGAGI. The CDR3 is 13 residues long. V was trimmed by 2 bases and J by 2 bases, leaving 7 bases between them. The CDR3 region has the DNA TGTGCCAGCAGTTACCTACCTGCCTACGAGCAGTACTTC. Protein: CASSYLPAYEQYF.

A remark on this clonotype: A read error may be the cause here, since a much bigger clone is one base away. In DNA, the CDR3 is TGCAGCGTCAGTGATTCGAACACCGGGGAGCTGTTTTTT. Amino acid sequence: CSVSDSNTGELFF. The chain carries TRBV29-1 and TRBJ2-2, with unresolved D. From germline, CDR1 is SQVTM and CDR2 ANQGSEA. The CDR3 consists of 13 residues. With 6 bases removed from V and 0 bases from J, the gap between germline ends came to 8 bases.

This clonotype was counted between two and nine times. V is TRBV12-3 or TRBV12-4 and J is TRBJ1-1; D uncertain. With 6 bases removed from V and 4 bases from J, the gap between germline ends came to 15 bases. The CDR3 spans 14 residues. The CDR3 spells CASRPLGWGTEAFF. CDR3 nucleotide sequence: TGTGCCAGCAGGCCTCTAGGGTGGGGCACTGAAGCTTTCTTT.

This clonotype was observed at least ten times. The CDR3, as DNA: TGCGCCAGCAGCCTCAGGACTAGCGGGGCTACCGGGGAGCTGTTTTTT. It specifies CASSLRTSGATGELFF. V gene TRBV5-1 combines with J gene TRBJ2-2, with 12 bases lining up with TRBD2. CDR1 SGHRS and CDR2 YFSETQ come from the germline V gene. With V trimmed by 4 bases and J by 5 bases, 6 bases remained unmatched. This CDR3 is 16 amino acids long. The complete variable domain, with remaining parts taken from reference TRBV5-1 and TRBJ2-2, reads KAGVTQTPRYLIKTRGQQVTLSCSPISGHRSVSWYQQTPGQGLQFLFEYFSETQRNKGNFPGRFSGRQFSNSRSEMNVSTLELGDSALYLCASSLRTSGATGELFFGEGSRLTVL.

The chain combines TRBV5-8 with TRBJ2-3; 8 nucleotides agree with TRBD1. The V and J ends lost 0 bases and 1 base, in that order; junction bases with no gene match: 7. Germline-derived CDR1 and CDR2 are SGHTS and YDEGEE. The CDR3 covers 17 residues. The DNA for the CDR3 is TGTGCCAGCAGCTTGGGACAGGGGTCTCCCGGCACAGATACGCAGTATTTT. Translated, it gives CASSLGQGSPGTDTQYF.

In this sample, this clonotype turned up many times. The V call is TRBV3-1, the J call TRBJ2-2; 9 nucleotides align to TRBD1. Germline V gene data show CDR1 as LGHDT and CDR2 as YNNKEL (reference sequence). Trimming removed 2 bases from V and 1 base from J; junction bases left unmatched: 14. The CDR3 sequence is 20 residues long. The CDR3 DNA reads as TGTGCCAGCAGCCAAAGCCATGGGACAGGGTTGAGTAGGAACACCGGGGAGCTGTTTTTT. This encodes CASSQSHGTGLSRNTGELFF.